These T cell receptor beta chains were read from a single sample in a study of blood T cell repertoires in COVID-19. Using immunoSEQ multiplex PCR, the repertoire was profiled, and TCRdb retains in-frame clones only, with some absent. The repertoire holds fewer than 350,000 clones, 88% seen once, with around 1% in the top ten. The sequenced sample consisted of PBMCs or T cells enriched from blood (not recorded which). The source is a woman aged 30 to 39 who had recovered from COVID-19. Each CDR3 is given with its conserved first and last residue. Fields, in order: V gene, D gene, clone size, J gene, CDR3 protein, CDR3 DNA. D genes are given only for firm matches. Expanded clones get a size class; other rows say once, few or many, or leave the size out.

>TRBV7-9|TRBD2|-|TRBJ2-5
CASSFELAGGETQYF
TGTGCCAGCAGCTTTGAACTAGCGGGAGGGGAGACCCAGTACTTC
>TRBV11-3|-|-|TRBJ2-1
CASSRDSLSYNEQFF
TGTGCCAGCAGTCGGGACTCCCTTTCCTACAATGAGCAGTTCTTC
>TRBV30|-|-|TRBJ1-1
CAWNTNTEAFF
TGTGCCTGGAACACAAACACTGAAGCTTTCTTT
>TRBV10-2|-|-|TRBJ1-1
CASSVFGANTEAFF
TGCGCCAGCAGTGTTTTTGGGGCGAACACTGAAGCTTTCTTT
>TRBV7-2|TRBD1|-|TRBJ2-7
CASSIPGQGPYEQYF
TGTGCCAGCAGCATTCCGGGACAGGGGCCCTACGAGCAGTACTTC
>TRBV19|-|-|TRBJ1-1
CASSDPRYKSFF
TGTGCCAGTAGTGACCCTAGATACAAGAGTTTCTTT
>TRBV5-4|TRBD1|-|TRBJ1-2
CASSPPGGPYGYTF
TGTGCCAGCAGCCCGCCAGGGGGGCCTTATGGCTACACCTTC
>TRBV13|TRBD1|-|TRBJ2-7
CASSLLGTGELEQYF
TGTGCCAGCAGCTTATTGGGGACAGGAGAACTCGAGCAGTACTTC
>TRBV24-1|-|-|TRBJ2-7
CATRYRDSYEQYF
TGTGCCACCAGATACAGGGATTCCTACGAGCAGTACTTC
>TRBV5-4|-|-|TRBJ2-7
CASSVPGSWEQYF
TGTGCCAGCAGCGTTCCGGGGTCGTGGGAGCAGTACTTC
>TRBV7-8|-|-|TRBJ2-2
CASSLGGVTGELFF
TGTGCCAGCAGCTTAGGGGGGGTAACCGGGGAGCTGTTTTTT
>TRBV9|-|-|TRBJ2-2
CASSPSSTGELFF
TGTGCCAGCAGCCCGTCGAGCACCGGGGAGCTGTTTTTT
>TRBV6-5|TRBD1|once|TRBJ1-4
CASSSAGTATNEKLFF
TGTGCCAGCAGTTCGGCCGGGACAGCAACTAATGAAAAACTGTTTTTT
>TRBV7-8|TRBD1|-|TRBJ1-2
CASSLEIGTGPHGYTF
TGTGCCAGCAGCTTAGAGATTGGGACAGGGCCTCATGGCTACACCTTC
>TRBV3-1/TRBV3-2|-|-|TRBJ1-6
CASSFGSSYNSPLHF
TGTGCCAGCAGCTTTGGGAGCTCCTATAATTCACCCCTCCACTTT